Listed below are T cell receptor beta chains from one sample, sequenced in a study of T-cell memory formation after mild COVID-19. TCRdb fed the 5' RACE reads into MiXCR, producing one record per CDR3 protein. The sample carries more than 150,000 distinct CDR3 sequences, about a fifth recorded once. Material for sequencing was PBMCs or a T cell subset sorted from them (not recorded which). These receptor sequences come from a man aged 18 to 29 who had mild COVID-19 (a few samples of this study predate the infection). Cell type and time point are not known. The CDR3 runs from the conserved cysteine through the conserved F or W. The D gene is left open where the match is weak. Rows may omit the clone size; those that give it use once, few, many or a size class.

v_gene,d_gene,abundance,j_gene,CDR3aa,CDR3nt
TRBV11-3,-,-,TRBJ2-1,CASSLVPTAWGEQFF,TGTGCCAGCAGCTTAGTCCCCACAGCGTGGGGTGAGCAGTTCTTC
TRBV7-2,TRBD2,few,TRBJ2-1,CASSLGGGPFF,TGTGCCAGCAGCTTAGGCGGGGGGCCTTTCTTC
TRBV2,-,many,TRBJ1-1,CASLPPGPLAFF,TGTGCCAGCCTCCCTCCGGGACCCTTGGCTTTCTTT
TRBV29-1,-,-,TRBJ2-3,CSVEWQGVDTQYF,TGCAGCGTTGAATGGCAAGGGGTAGATACGCAGTATTTT
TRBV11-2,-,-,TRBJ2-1,CASSASQRYNEQFF,TGTGCCAGCAGCGCTTCCCAGCGCTACAATGAGCAGTTCTTC
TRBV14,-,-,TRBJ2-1,CASSRGTHEQFF,TGTGCCAGCAGCCGTGGGACCCATGAGCAGTTCTTC
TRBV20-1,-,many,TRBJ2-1,CSASPRDGVYNEQFF,TGCAGTGCTAGCCCGCGGGACGGGGTCTACAATGAGCAGTTCTTC
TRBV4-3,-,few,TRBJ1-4,CASSQVPQPNEKLFF,TGCGCCAGCAGCCAAGTCCCCCAGCCTAATGAAAAACTGTTTTTT
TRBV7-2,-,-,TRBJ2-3,CASSPPERDTQYF,TGTGCCAGCAGCCCCCCAGAAAGAGATACGCAGTATTTT
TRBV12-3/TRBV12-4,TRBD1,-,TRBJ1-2,CASRQGRDGYTF,TGTGCCAGCAGACAGGGGAGGGATGGCTACACCTTC
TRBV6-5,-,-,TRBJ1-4,CASSQGGFREKLFF,TGTGCCAGCAGTCAAGGGGGATTTCGGGAAAAACTGTTTTTT
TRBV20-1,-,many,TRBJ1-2,CSARDWGGDLYGYTF,TGCAGTGCTAGAGATTGGGGCGGAGACCTCTATGGCTACACCTTC